The rows below give T cell receptor beta chains drawn from one sample of a study of spatial heterogeneity in lung cancer. A single record per CDR3 protein comes from TCRdb applying MiXCR to the 5' RACE reads. Here the sample spans about 21,000 distinct CDR3 sequences, 4.6% being singletons. The sample consisted of PBMCs, taken at surgery. The origin of the receptors is a male donor with early-stage non-small cell lung cancer. CDR3s include the opening cysteine and the closing phenylalanine or tryptophan. D genes are given only for firm matches.

D	V	J	CDR3
.	TRBV6-6	TRBJ1-5	CASSSPGLNQPQHF
.	TRBV5-1	TRBJ2-3	CASSSPTGSTDTQYF
TRBD1	TRBV7-9	TRBJ1-4	CASSLVGTGVEKLFF
.	TRBV19	TRBJ2-3	CASRAQSTDTQYF
.	TRBV18	TRBJ2-2	CASSPGGVNTGELFF
TRBD1	TRBV5-1	TRBJ1-1	CASSWGTEGTEAFF
.	TRBV12-3/TRBV12-4	TRBJ1-5	CASSLSGPNQPQHF
.	TRBV29-1	TRBJ1-2	CSVELGYGYTF
.	TRBV7-2	TRBJ2-7	CASSQSAPFDEQYF
TRBD1	TRBV19	TRBJ1-1	CASSMKDRDRGFF
TRBD2	TRBV28	TRBJ2-3	CASRPGGAKDTQYF
.	TRBV4-3	TRBJ1-1	CASSQDTANTEAFF
TRBD1	TRBV6-5	TRBJ2-7	CASSYTPSGQGRNEQYF
.	TRBV6-5	TRBJ2-2	CASSARGWAGELFF
.	TRBV7-8	TRBJ2-3	CASRFWGGRTTDTQYF
TRBD2	TRBV7-6	TRBJ2-1	CASSGEGLGGKNEQFF
.	TRBV4-2	TRBJ1-1	CASSQAEGMNTEAFF
TRBD2	TRBV7-3	TRBJ2-3	CASSLAGGTTDTQYF
.	TRBV20-1	TRBJ1-4	CSARDPWGEAEKLFF